The 15 T cell receptor beta chains below were found in one sample sequenced in a study of blood T cell repertoires in COVID-19. Profiled with immunoSEQ multiplex PCR; TCRdb holds only in-frame clones, not every one. The sample lists about 410,000 clones; about nine tenths were seen once. Sequenced: peripheral blood. The source of these receptors is a young woman with active or convalescent COVID-19.

In regard to this clone: Mismatch with germline at one junction end may stem from a read error. The V gene is TRBV14, the J gene TRBJ2-2; no reliable D call. This CDR3 has 13 amino acids. Germline V gives CDR1 SGHDN, CDR2 FVKESK. CDR3 sequence (DNA): TGTGCCAGCAGTCAAGCCCCCAGCGGGGAGCTGTTTTTT. It specifies CASSQAPSGELFF.

The V call is TRBV5-4, the J call TRBJ2-2; 8 bases are shared with TRBD2. V lost 1 base, J lost 6 bases, and 5 bases stayed unmatched. CDR3 size: 15 residues. In germline, CDR1 is SGHNT, CDR2 YYREEE (reference sequence). CDR3 DNA: TGTGCCAGCAGCTTGAGCAGCGGGAGTGCCGGGGAGCTGTTTTTT. As protein: CASSLSSGSAGELFF.

This chain joins TRBV27 and TRBJ2-7, with 11 bases lining up with TRBD1. This CDR3 has 15 residues. CDR1 MNHEY and CDR2 SMNVEV come from the germline V gene (reference sequence). After removal of 5 bases from V and 0 bases from J, the junction contained 3 bases not matched to a gene. The CDR3 here is CASSLGQGASYEQYF. The CDR3 DNA sequence: TGTGCCAGCAGTCTCGGACAGGGGGCCTCCTACGAGCAGTACTTC.

The chain uses TRBV29-1 and TRBJ2-3; 12 bases agree with TRBD2. Trimming cost V 5 bases and J 0 bases; bases outside gene matches: 3. This CDR3 spans 15 amino acids. Germline V gene data show CDR1 as SQVTM and CDR2 as ANQGSEA. The CDR3: CSVRLAGESTDTQYF. The CDR3 coding sequence is TGCAGCGTTCGACTAGCGGGAGAAAGCACAGATACGCAGTATTTT.

This clone came up once. The chain joins TRBV2 to TRBJ1-1, with D maybe TRBD1 (6 bases). Germline V gene sequence: CDR1 SNHLY, CDR2 FYNNEI. The CDR3 totals 14 residues. V was pared by 8 bases and J by 1 base, with 14 bases between. Written as DNA, the CDR3 is TGTGCCAGCGGGAAACCGGGACAGAACACTGAAGCTTTCTTT. This gives the protein CASGKPGQNTEAFF.

This chain joins TRBV2 and TRBJ1-1; 9 bases align to TRBD1. Trimming took 7 bases from V and 5 from J; bases not matched to a gene: 8. The CDR3 totals 14 residues. Germline CDR1 reads SNHLY; CDR2 reads FYNNEI. The CDR3 sequence: CASTQDRGLTEAFF. In nucleotides, the CDR3 is TGTGCCAGCACCCAGGACAGGGGATTGACTGAAGCTTTCTTT.

This rearrangement joins TRBV6-5 to TRBJ1-1; D might be TRBD1 (6 bases). Germline assignment: CDR1 MNHEY and CDR2 SVGAGI. Trimming removed 7 bases at V and 6 bases at J, with 21 bases between. The CDR3 length is 15 residues. The CDR3 bases are TGTGCCAGCACCTCCTTGGTGTGGGGGCCCGCTGAAGCTTTCTTT. It codes for CASTSLVWGPAEAFF.

The rearrangement joins TRBV5-6 to TRBJ1-1; 7 positions match TRBD1. Trimming took 7 bases from V and 8 from J; bases not matched to a gene: 5. Germline V gives CDR1 SGHDT, CDR2 YYEEEE. CDR3 length: 11 amino acids. CDR3 sequence: CASGRDREAFF. The CDR3 DNA reads as TGTGCCAGCGGCCGGGACAGAGAAGCTTTCTTT.

The genes are TRBV6-1 and TRBJ2-4; tentatively, D is TRBD1 (5 bases). CDR1 and CDR2 from the germline V gene are MNHNS and SASEGT. This CDR3 has 15 residues. Trimming pared 3 bases from V and 7 bases from J, leaving 16 bases between. Written as DNA, the CDR3 is TGTGCCAGCAGTGAGCCAGGGATGTTAGAGAACATTCAGTACTTC. It translates to CASSEPGMLENIQYF.

The chain carries TRBV4-1 and TRBJ1-2; 8 bases are shared with TRBD1. Trimming at V came to 0 bases and at J to 6 bases, leaving 6 bases not matched to a gene. Germline assignment: CDR1 MGHRA and CDR2 YSYEKL. The CDR3 sequence is 15 residues long. CDR3 sequence: CASSQEVVTGDGYTF. The CDR3 DNA follows: TGCGCCAGCAGCCAAGAAGTAGTGACAGGGGATGGCTACACCTTC.

This chain uses TRBV19 with TRBJ1-5, with D perhaps matching TRBD1 (5 bases). V lost 5 bases to trimming and J lost 5 bases, with 10 bases between them. The germline V gene encodes CDR1 LNHDA and CDR2 SQIVND (reference sequence). The CDR3 has 13 amino acids. In DNA form, the CDR3 reads TGTGCCAGTAGTTTCACGGGGGATCAGCCCCAGCATTTT. Amino acid sequence: CASSFTGDQPQHF.

This chain connects TRBV7-9 to TRBJ1-4; D unclear. The germline V and J ends were trimmed by 5 bases and 10 bases, with 20 bases remaining between them. Germline V gene lookup returns CDR1 SEHNR and CDR2 FQNEAQ (reference sequence). The CDR3 extends over 15 amino acids. CDR3 sequence reads: CASSHRQAHGGKLFF. As DNA, the CDR3 is TGTGCCAGCAGCCACCGACAAGCCCATGGAGGAAAACTGTTTTTT.

As DNA, the CDR3 is TGTGCCAGCAGCTCGGACAGGGGGAATGAAAAACTGTTTTTT. Its protein product is CASSSDRGNEKLFF. The rearrangement joins TRBV7-2 to TRBJ1-4; 10 nucleotides align to TRBD1. CDR3 length: 14 residues. V dropped 4 bases and J dropped 5; count of bases not matched to a gene: 1. Germline assignment: CDR1 SGHTA and CDR2 FQGNSA.

In this sample, this clone turned up a few times. The rearrangement links TRBV4-1 to TRBJ2-7; 7 nucleotides agree with TRBD1. CDR3 length: 16 amino acids. Germline CDR1 is MGHRA and CDR2 is YSYEKL. After removal of 1 base from V and 3 bases from J, the junction contained 9 bases not matched to a gene. The CDR3 DNA reads as TGCGCCAGCAGCCAAGCCCCCGAGGGGGCCAACTACGAGCAGTACTTC. It yields the protein CASSQAPEGANYEQYF.

Regarding this clone: A read error may account for a junction end that differs from germline. This chain uses TRBV19 with TRBJ2-5; 11 positions match TRBD1. Germline CDR1 reads LNHDA; CDR2 reads SQIVND (reference sequence). This CDR3 has 16 amino acids. The CDR3 region is CASRIGTGGEQETQYF. The CDR3 DNA reads as TGTGCCAGTAGGATAGGGACAGGGGGGGAGCAAGAGACCCAGTACTTC.